Below, 24 T cell receptor beta chains from the same sample are listed, as sequenced in a study of blood T cell repertoires in COVID-19 (dated by TCRdb to the early 2020s). Libraries were constructed by the immunoSEQ multiplex PCR assay. Entries here come from immuneACCESS through TCRdb and include only in-frame sequences with V and J called. Some clones fail to appear in such tables; in the studies checked, an unresolved V gene covers under half of the shortfall, and the cause of the remainder is unknown. The sample contains about 260,000 clones, 87% of them found a single time. The ten largest make up 1.5% of the sample. Sequencing used peripheral blood. These receptor sequences come from a woman aged 40 to 50 who had recovered from COVID-19.

This chain uses TRBV10-3 with TRBJ1-3; 10 bases are shared with TRBD1. Germline-derived CDR1 and CDR2 are ENHRY and SYGVKD. The CDR3 runs 15 residues. Losses at the gene ends were 6 bases for V and 3 bases for J; bases not matched to a gene: 5. CDR3 sequence: CAISRQGAIGNTIYF. Written as DNA, the CDR3 is TGTGCCATCAGCCGACAGGGGGCAATTGGAAACACCATATATTTT.

V is TRBV4-3 and J is TRBJ2-3, with a tentative D call TRBD2 (5 bases). The germline V gene encodes CDR1 LGHNA and CDR2 YSLEER. This CDR3 contains 17 residues. Deletions cut 0 bases from V and 4 bases from J, with 17 bases between. CDR3 bases: TGCGCCAGCAGCCAAGAAGGAGCGCTAGCCGGCCCAGATACGCAGTATTTT. This translates into CASSQEGALAGPDTQYF.

The chain uses TRBV6-9 and TRBJ2-1; 9 positions agree with TRBD2. The germline V gene encodes CDR1 MNHGY and CDR2 SVAAGI. The V and J ends lost 3 bases and 4 bases, in that order; junction bases with no gene match: 4. This CDR3 is 15 amino acids long. The CDR3 loop reads CASSYAGGAYNEQFF. The CDR3 nucleotides are TGTGCCAGCAGTTACGCGGGGGGGGCGTACAATGAGCAGTTCTTC.

The chain joins TRBV4-2 to TRBJ1-2; D is ambiguous. The CDR3 spans 13 residues. Germline V CDR1 and CDR2: LGHNA, YNFKEQ. V dropped 2 bases and J dropped 7 bases, with 11 bases sitting between them. CDR3 protein: CASSQSHSGGYTF. In nucleotides, the CDR3 is TGTGCCAGCAGCCAATCACACAGTGGTGGCTACACCTTC.

The chain employs TRBV11-2 and TRBJ1-1; the D gene is possibly TRBD1 (5 bases). Trimming left V 2 bases short and J 4 bases short, with 14 bases between. The germline CDR1 and CDR2 sequences are SGHAT and FQNNGV. This CDR3 has 15 amino acids. CDR3 in amino acids: CASSLRGGAGTEAFF. The CDR3 DNA sequence: TGTGCCAGCAGCTTAAGGGGCGGGGCGGGCACTGAAGCTTTCTTT.

This clone was seen a single time. For the CDR3, the DNA is TGTGCCTGGACTAACAGGGTAGAAGGCTACACCTTC. It yields the protein CAWTNRVEGYTF. The chain employs TRBV30 and TRBJ1-2; D might be TRBD1 (6 bases). Germline V gene lookup returns CDR1 GTSNPN and CDR2 SVGIG (reference sequence). The CDR3 spans 12 residues. Deletions cut 4 bases from V and 8 bases from J, with 14 bases between.

This chain connects TRBV7-8 to TRBJ1-1; possibly TRBD1 for D (5 bases). The CDR3 length is 14 residues. Trimming stripped 3 bases from V and 3 bases from J, with 11 bases between. Germline CDR1 is SGHVS and CDR2 is FQNEAQ. CDR3 coding DNA: TGTGCCAGCAGCTTCCCCGACAGAGACACTGAAGCTTTCTTT. Translated: CASSFPDRDTEAFF.

V is TRBV2 and J is TRBJ2-1; 8 positions match TRBD2. V was clipped by 4 bases and J by 0 bases; unmatched bases: 5. The CDR3 is 16 amino acids. Germline V gives CDR1 SNHLY, CDR2 FYNNEI. The CDR3 DNA is TGTGCCAGCAGTGGTGGGCTAGCGGGCTCCTACAATGAGCAGTTCTTC. Amino acids: CASSGGLAGSYNEQFF. Full variable domain (missing parts from reference TRBV2 and TRBJ2-1): EPEVTQTPSHQVTQMGQEVILRCVPISNHLYFYWYRQILGQKVEFLVSFYNNEISEKSEIFDDQFSVERPDGSNFTLKIRSTKLEDSAMYFCASSGGLAGSYNEQFFGPGTRLTVL.

A remark on this clone: Distinct nucleotide sequences in the sample also encode this CDR3. This sequence joins TRBV21-1 and TRBJ1-2; the table's D call TRBD1 went unverified against the DNA. TRBV21-1 represents a pseudogene. The CDR3 is 14 residues long. The CDR3 sequence: CASGVRGTGDGYTF. The CDR3 DNA reads as TGTGCCAGCGGTGTAAGAGGGACAGGAGACGGCTACACCTTC.

The chain couples TRBV12-3 or TRBV12-4 to TRBJ1-5; D not certain. The V end was cut by 3 bases, the J end by 5 bases, with 5 bases between. The CDR3 covers 12 residues. CDR3 nucleotides: TGTGCCAGCAGTTTTTTAGATCAGCCCCAGCATTTT. This codes for CASSFLDQPQHF.

V gene TRBV7-6 combines with J gene TRBJ1-1, with D uncertain. CDR1 and CDR2 from the germline V gene are SGHVS and FNYEAQ. Deletions cut 4 bases from V and 3 bases from J, with 6 bases between. The CDR3 contains 12 residues. The CDR3 sequence: CASSSPDTEAFF. CDR3 nucleotide sequence: TGTGCCAGCAGCTCCCCCGACACTGAAGCTTTCTTT.

This clone was recorded once. The chain links TRBV7-9 to TRBJ1-2; 10 bases map to TRBD1. V was clipped by 5 bases and J by 8 bases; unmatched bases: 14. The CDR3 is 16 residues long. Germline CDR1 is SEHNR and CDR2 is FQNEAQ (reference sequence). The CDR3 sequence: CASSASGTGAQGGYTF. The DNA of the CDR3 is TGTGCCAGCAGCGCCTCCGGGACAGGGGCCCAAGGAGGCTACACCTTC.

In this sample, this clone turned up a few times. The rearrangement links TRBV9 to TRBJ1-4, with a weak D call TRBD1 (5 bases). Germline V lookup: CDR1 SGDLS, CDR2 YYNGEE. V lost 4 bases and J lost 6, with 16 bases in between. The CDR3 length is 15 residues. The CDR3 DNA reads TGTGCCAGCAGCTCACATATGGGGCAGGATGAAAAACTGTTTTTT. Amino acids: CASSSHMGQDEKLFF.

For this clone: One end of the junction varies from germline; a read error may be responsible. This chain joins TRBV7-2 and TRBJ2-5, with D possibly being TRBD1 (6 bases). Germline CDR1 reads SGHTA; CDR2 reads FQGNSA. The CDR3 has 14 amino acids. CDR3 loop: CASSVGYSGGLSDF. The CDR3 nucleotides read TGTGCCAGCAGCGTAGGATATAGTGGGGGCCTAAGTGACTTC.

The chain has TRBV19 and TRBJ1-2; the match to TRBD1 covers 7 bases. The CDR3 length is 16 residues. V was clipped by 6 bases and J by 3 bases; unmatched bases: 13. Germline values: CDR1 LNHDA, CDR2 SQIVND (reference sequence). The CDR3 spells CASSHRSTGKDYGYTF. For the CDR3, the DNA is TGTGCCAGTAGCCATAGATCGACAGGGAAAGACTATGGCTACACCTTC. The variable domain in full, with the rest retrieved from reference TRBV19 and TRBJ1-2, is DGGITQSPKYLFRKEGQNVTLSCEQNLNHDAMYWYRQDPGQGLRLIYYSQIVNDFQKGDIAEGYSVSREKKESFPLTVTSAQKNPTAFYLCASSHRSTGKDYGYTFGSGTRLTVV.

The gene calls are TRBV12-5 and TRBJ1-2; 10 bases are shared with TRBD1. J lost 8 bases, V lost 0 bases, and 9 bases had no gene match. CDR1 is LGHNT and CDR2 is FRNRAP in the germline V gene. The CDR3 loop spans 16 amino acids. CDR3 loop: CASGLVAVGTGVGYTF. CDR3 sequence (DNA): TGTGCTAGTGGTTTGGTAGCGGTAGGGACAGGGGTCGGCTACACCTTC.

The rearrangement uses TRBV6-5 and TRBJ2-7; 7 nucleotides match TRBD1. Looked up from germline, CDR1 is MNHEY and CDR2 is SVGAGI. The junction had 6 bases not matched to a gene; V was cut back by 2 bases and J by 2 bases. CDR3 size: 15 residues. CDR3 DNA sequence: TGTGCCAGCAGTTACGGGACAGTAGGTACCTACGAGCAGTACTTC. It codes for CASSYGTVGTYEQYF.

The rearrangement joins TRBV6-6 to TRBJ1-1, with TRBD1 matching over 11 bases. This CDR3 comprises 17 residues. Germline CDR1 is MNHNY and CDR2 is SVGAGI (reference sequence). Unmatched junction bases numbered 9, after V lost 5 bases and J lost 1 base. The CDR3: CASSLAGQGAPNTEAFF. CDR3 nucleotides: TGTGCCAGCAGTCTTGCTGGACAGGGGGCACCGAACACTGAAGCTTTCTTT.

CDR3 nucleotide sequence: TGTGCCAGCGCCTGGACAGGGGGCCTTTACACTGAAGCTTTCTTT. It codes for CASAWTGGLYTEAFF. The rearrangement uses TRBV3-1 (or the pseudogene TRBV3-2) and TRBJ1-1; 11 bases line up with TRBD1. The CDR3 totals 15 residues. V shed 8 bases, J shed 3 bases, and the junction held 8 bases outside the gene matches. Germline-derived CDR1 and CDR2 are LGHDT and YNNKEL (reference sequence).

The rearrangement uses TRBV2 and TRBJ1-1; 7 bases map to TRBD1. CDR1 and CDR2 from the germline V gene are SNHLY and FYNNEI. The V and J ends lost 2 bases and 3 bases, in that order; junction bases with no gene match: 3. The CDR3 contains 14 residues. CDR3 sequence reads: CASSERQGDTEAFF. In DNA form, the CDR3 reads TGTGCCAGCAGTGAACGGCAGGGGGACACTGAAGCTTTCTTT. Using reference TRBV2 and TRBJ1-1 for the parts outside the CDR3, the full variable domain is EPEVTQTPSHQVTQMGQEVILRCVPISNHLYFYWYRQILGQKVEFLVSFYNNEISEKSEIFDDQFSVERPDGSNFTLKIRSTKLEDSAMYFCASSERQGDTEAFFGQGTRLTVV.

This clone was recorded a few times. The chain joins TRBV7-8 to TRBJ2-1, with 7 bases fitting TRBD2. Losses at the gene ends were 8 bases for V and 7 bases for J; bases not matched to a gene: 11. The CDR3 extends over 14 amino acids. Germline loops: CDR1 SGHVS, CDR2 FQNEAQ. DNA for the CDR3: TGTGCCAGCGGTGGCCAGCGGGGAAGAAATGAGCAGTTCTTC. Amino acid sequence: CASGGQRGRNEQFF.

The J gene is TRBJ2-5, the V gene TRBV5-4, with D unclear. Germline V gene sequence: CDR1 SGHNT, CDR2 YYREEE (reference sequence). Trimming removed 4 bases from V and 2 bases from J, with 15 bases in between. The CDR3 is 15 residues long. The CDR3 sequence: CASSNVQSGQETQYF. CDR3 DNA: TGTGCCAGCAGCAATGTCCAGTCGGGTCAAGAGACCCAGTACTTC.

This clone was seen a single time. CDR3 DNA: TGTGCCAGCAGCCAAGACCTTTTGGGGGGTGGCTACACCTTC. Translating gives CASSQDLLGGGYTF. V and J are TRBV3-1 (or the pseudogene TRBV3-2) and TRBJ1-2, with TRBD1 as a possible D gene (5 bases). V lost 0 bases to trimming and J lost 7 bases, with 12 bases between them. The CDR3 has 14 residues. Germline CDR1 LGHDT, CDR2 YNNKEL (reference sequence).

The chain uses TRBV19 and TRBJ2-3, with 12 bases aligning to TRBD2. V trimming: 7 bases; J trimming: 2 bases; junction bases outside the gene matches: 7. The CDR3 has 16 residues. Germline V CDR1 and CDR2: LNHDA, SQIVND (reference sequence). The CDR3 DNA reads TGTGCCAGTACACTAGCGGGGGGCCGATCCACAGATACGCAGTATTTT. As protein: CASTLAGGRSTDTQYF.